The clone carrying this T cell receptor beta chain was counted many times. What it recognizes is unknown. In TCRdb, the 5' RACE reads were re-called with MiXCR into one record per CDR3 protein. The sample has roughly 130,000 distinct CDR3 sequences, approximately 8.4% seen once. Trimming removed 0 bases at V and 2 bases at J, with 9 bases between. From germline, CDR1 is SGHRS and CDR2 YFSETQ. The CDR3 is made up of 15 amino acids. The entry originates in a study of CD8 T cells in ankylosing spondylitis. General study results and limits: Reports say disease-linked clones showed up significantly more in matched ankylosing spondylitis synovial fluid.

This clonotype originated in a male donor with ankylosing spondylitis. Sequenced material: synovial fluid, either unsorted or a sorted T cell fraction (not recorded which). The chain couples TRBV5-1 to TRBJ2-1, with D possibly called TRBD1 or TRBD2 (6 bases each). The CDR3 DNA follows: TGCGCCAGCAGCTTGGAAGGGGGGACCTACAATGAGCAGTTCTTC. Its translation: CASSLEGGTYNEQFF.